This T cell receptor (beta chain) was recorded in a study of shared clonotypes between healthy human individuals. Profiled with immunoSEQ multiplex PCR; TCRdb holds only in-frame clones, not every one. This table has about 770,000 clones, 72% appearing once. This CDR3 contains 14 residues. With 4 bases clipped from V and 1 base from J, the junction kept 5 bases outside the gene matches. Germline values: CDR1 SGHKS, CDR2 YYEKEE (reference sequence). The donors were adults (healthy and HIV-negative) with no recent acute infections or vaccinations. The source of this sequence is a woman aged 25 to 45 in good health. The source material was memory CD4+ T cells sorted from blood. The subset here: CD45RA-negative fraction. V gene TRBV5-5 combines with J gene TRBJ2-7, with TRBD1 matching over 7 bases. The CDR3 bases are TGTGCCAGCAGCGAAAACAGGGGTTCCTACGAGCAGTACTTC. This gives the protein CASSENRGSYEQYF.